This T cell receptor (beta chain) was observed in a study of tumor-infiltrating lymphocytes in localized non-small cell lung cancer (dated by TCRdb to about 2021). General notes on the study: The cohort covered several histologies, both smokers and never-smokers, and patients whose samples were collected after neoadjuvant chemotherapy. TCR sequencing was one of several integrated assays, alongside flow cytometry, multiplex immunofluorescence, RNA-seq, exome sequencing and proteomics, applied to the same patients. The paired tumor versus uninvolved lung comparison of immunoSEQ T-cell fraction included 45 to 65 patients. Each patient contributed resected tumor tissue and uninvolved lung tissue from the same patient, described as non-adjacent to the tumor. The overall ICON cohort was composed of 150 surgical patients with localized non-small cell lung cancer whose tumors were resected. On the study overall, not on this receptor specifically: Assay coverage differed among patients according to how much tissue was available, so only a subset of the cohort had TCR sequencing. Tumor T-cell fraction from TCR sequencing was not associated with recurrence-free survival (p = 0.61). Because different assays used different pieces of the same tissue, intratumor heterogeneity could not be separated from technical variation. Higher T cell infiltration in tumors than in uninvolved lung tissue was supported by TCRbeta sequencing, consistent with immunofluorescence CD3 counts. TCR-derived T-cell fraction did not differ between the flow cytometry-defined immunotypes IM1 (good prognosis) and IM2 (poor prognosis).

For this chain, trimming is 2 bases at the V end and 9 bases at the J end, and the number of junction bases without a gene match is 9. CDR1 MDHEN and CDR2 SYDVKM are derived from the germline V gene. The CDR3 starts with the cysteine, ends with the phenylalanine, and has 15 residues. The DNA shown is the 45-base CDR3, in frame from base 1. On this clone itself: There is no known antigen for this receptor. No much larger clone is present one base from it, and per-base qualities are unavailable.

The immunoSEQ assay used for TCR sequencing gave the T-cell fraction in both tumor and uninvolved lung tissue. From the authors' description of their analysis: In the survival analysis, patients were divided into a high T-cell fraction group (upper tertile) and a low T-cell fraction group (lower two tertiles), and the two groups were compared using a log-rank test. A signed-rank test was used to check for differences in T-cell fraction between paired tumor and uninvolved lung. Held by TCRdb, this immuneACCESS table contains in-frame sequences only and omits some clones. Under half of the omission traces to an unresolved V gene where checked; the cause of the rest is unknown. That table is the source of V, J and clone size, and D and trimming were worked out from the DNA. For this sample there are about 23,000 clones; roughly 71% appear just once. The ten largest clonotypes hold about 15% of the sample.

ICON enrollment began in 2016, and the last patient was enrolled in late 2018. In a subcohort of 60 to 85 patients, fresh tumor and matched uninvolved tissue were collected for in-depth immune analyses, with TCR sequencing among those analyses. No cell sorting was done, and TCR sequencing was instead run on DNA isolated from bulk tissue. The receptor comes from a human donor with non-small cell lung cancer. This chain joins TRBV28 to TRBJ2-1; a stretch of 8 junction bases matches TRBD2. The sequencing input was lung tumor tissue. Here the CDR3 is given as CASSLRAGGRGEQFF. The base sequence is TGTGCCAGCAGTTTAAGGGCGGGAGGAAGAGGTGAGCAGTTCTTC.